This T cell receptor (beta chain) was captured in a study of blood T cell repertoires in COVID-19. Study-level information: The United States, Italy and Spain supplied acute and convalescent COVID-19 samples. PBMCs, B-cell-depleted T cells, or T cells provided the cDNA or gDNA that made up the material.

Germline V gene lookup returns CDR1 LGHNT and CDR2 FRNRAP. V dropped 3 bases and J dropped 5; count of bases not matched to a gene: 8. CDR3 length: 15 amino acids. Methods used by the authors: The assay estimated nucleated cells by amplifying reference gene primers. Profiled with immunoSEQ multiplex PCR; TCRdb holds only in-frame clones, not every one. Clone size and the V and J calls come from that table; the DNA yielded D and trimming. This sample carries around 60,000 clones, 55% to 80% of them seen once, and the ten largest clones take 4.5% to 5%. Patients of the Seattle cohort, enrolled during active infection, were followed longitudinally.

The clonotype comes from a woman in her seventies with COVID-19, enrolled during active disease. The V gene is TRBV12-5, the J gene TRBJ2-3, with 7 positions matching TRBD2. The sequencing sample was made of peripheral blood. CDR3 DNA: TGTGCTAGTGGTTTAGTAACGGGAGGTGGAGATACGCAGTATTTT. Translated, it gives CASGLVTGGGDTQYF. The full variable domain, with the rest looked up from reference TRBV12-5 and TRBJ2-3, is DARVTQTPRHKVTEMGQEVTMRCQPILGHNTVFWYRQTMMQGLELLAYFRNRAPLDDSGMPKDRFSAEMPDATLATLKIQPSEPRDSAVYFCASGLVTGGGDTQYFGPGTRLTVL.